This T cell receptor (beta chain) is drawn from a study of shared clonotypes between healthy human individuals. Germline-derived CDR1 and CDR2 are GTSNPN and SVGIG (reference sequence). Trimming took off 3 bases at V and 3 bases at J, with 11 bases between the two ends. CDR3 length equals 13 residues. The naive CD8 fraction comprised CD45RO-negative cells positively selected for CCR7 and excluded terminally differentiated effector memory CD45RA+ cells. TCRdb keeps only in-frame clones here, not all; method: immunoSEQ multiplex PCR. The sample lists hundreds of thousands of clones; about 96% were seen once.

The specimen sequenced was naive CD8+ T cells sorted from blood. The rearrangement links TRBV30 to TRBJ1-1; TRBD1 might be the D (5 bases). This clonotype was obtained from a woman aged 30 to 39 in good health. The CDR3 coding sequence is TGTGCCTGGAGAGGAGGGGAGGACACTGAAGCTTTCTTT. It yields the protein CAWRGGEDTEAFF. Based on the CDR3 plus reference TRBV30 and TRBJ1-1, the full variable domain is SQTIHQWPATLVQPVGSPLSLECTVEGTSNPNLYWYRQAAGRGLQLLFYSVGIGQISSEVPQNLSASRPQDRQFILSSKKLLLSDSGFYLCAWRGGEDTEAFFGQGTRLTVV.